Listed below are T cell receptor beta chains from one sample, sequenced in a study of OX40 agonist ivuxolimab in advanced cancers. Profiling relied on immunoSEQ multiplex PCR, and the TCRdb table lists in-frame clones only, not all of them. The table shows 60,000 to 85,000 clones, with over 85% occurring only once. Sequences were derived from CD4+ or CD8+ T cells sorted from blood, sampled in a trial of the OX40 agonist ivuxolimab. The receptor source for this set is an adult with an advanced solid tumor such as melanoma, head and neck, liver or kidney cancer. The CDR3 runs from the conserved cysteine through the conserved F or W. Some rows mark clone size as missing; the rest say once, few, many or name a class of expanded clone.

TRBJ2-5 | NA | TRBV11-2 | CASSPTGVRETQYF
TRBJ1-6 | NA | TRBV4-1 | CASSQEAGLTPLHF
TRBJ2-1 | NA | TRBV5-1 | CASSLTQEAYNEQFF
TRBJ2-2 | NA | TRBV28 | CASSSPSGGASGELFF
TRBJ2-7 | NA | TRBV7-9 | CASSLAVQNYEQYF
TRBJ2-1 | NA | TRBV9 | CASSPRDASSYNEQFF
TRBJ1-2 | once | TRBV19 | CATLPGTGTNYGYTF
TRBJ2-7 | NA | TRBV1 | CTSSQPSTSGGADEQYF
TRBJ1-5 | NA | TRBV30 | CAWSVRYGNQPQHF
TRBJ2-5 | NA | TRBV19 | CASSIVDPGGTQYF
TRBJ2-7 | NA | TRBV7-2 | CASSDRTSGSGEQYF
TRBJ1-2 | NA | TRBV19 | CASSIDLEQPYGYTF
TRBJ2-3 | NA | TRBV18 | CASSPPSGEAGTQYF
TRBJ2-1 | NA | TRBV18 | CASSPREGWNEQFF
TRBJ2-3 | once | TRBV18 | CASSPNQGGQYF
TRBJ1-4 | NA | TRBV28 | CASRGQGAVEKLFF
TRBJ2-5 | NA | TRBV4-3 | CASSQDQGARETQYF
TRBJ2-5 | NA | TRBV2 | CASSGLAGGPGETQYF
TRBJ1-2 | NA | TRBV28 | CASSTESLGPYGYTF
TRBJ2-1 | NA | TRBV7-7 | CASSSGGQNEQFF